This TCR beta chain stems from a study of molecular identifiers for immune sequencing clone quantification. There are 15 residues in the CDR3. V was pared by 0 bases and J by 0 bases, with 8 bases between. Germline lookup yields CDR1 MNHEY and CDR2 SVGAGI. This clonotype was recorded a few times. Its antigen is currently unknown. A single record per CDR3 protein comes from TCRdb applying MiXCR to the PCR reads. This table has around 470,000 distinct CDR3 sequences, over 20% appearing once. Regarding the study as a whole: The study found clones above 20 RNA copies held over 98% of effector molecules and under 1% in naive cells.

The receptor's source is a human donor in good health. Some libraries in this study had Jurkat cell RNA spiked in. Sample: naive CD8+ T cells from blood, with Jurkat cell RNA spiked in. The sample's subset: FACS-sorted CD8+CD4-CCR7+CD45RA+ naive T cells. This rearrangement joins TRBV6-5 to TRBJ1-1; TRBD1 is a possible D gene (6 bases). The CDR3 coding sequence is TGTGCCAGCAGTTACTCGCAGGGGATGAACACTGAAGCTTTCTTT. Protein product: CASSYSQGMNTEAFF.